The subject of this entry is one T cell receptor (beta chain). Antigen: not known. Other nucleotide sequences from this sample produce the same CDR3. This sample stems from a study of graft-versus-host responses after intestinal transplantation. Study-wide results and caveats: High graft-versus-host to host-versus-graft clonal ratios were found in allografts of patients who had graft-donor T cell macrochimerism.

The protocol was immunoSEQ multiplex PCR, while the TCRdb copy is restricted to in-frame clones and leaves out a portion. This sample has tens of thousands of clones, with around 96% found just once. V lost 3 bases and J lost 2, with 7 bases in between. The germline CDR1 and CDR2 sequences are MDHEN and SYDVKM. The CDR3 sequence is 14 residues long. This TCR came from a human donor who received an intestinal transplant. Sequencing was performed on unstimulated CD8+ T cells sorted from spleen or lymph node cells, taken before intestinal transplant. The V call is TRBV28, the J call TRBJ1-4; no clear D gene. In nucleotides, the CDR3 is TGTGCCAGCAGTTTTAAGTGGACTAATGAAAAACTGTTTTTT. Its protein product is CASSFKWTNEKLFF.